This T cell receptor (beta chain) was profiled in a study of early T cells in non-severe SARS-CoV-2 infection. Individual cDNA molecules were tagged with unique molecular identifiers. TCRdb reanalysed the 5' RACE reads using MiXCR and keeps one entry per CDR3 protein. The table shows 40,000 to 45,000 distinct CDR3 sequences, with under 13% occurring only once. Study observations and caveats: VDJdb-based annotation leaned toward anti-spike CD8 responses and missed private and CD4 specificities.

Germline CDR1 is GTSNPN and CDR2 is SVGIG (reference sequence). CDR3 length: 15 amino acids. V was pared by 6 bases and J by 2 bases, with 8 bases of the junction left unmatched. There are many counts of this clonotype. Its antigen is not identified. The chain joins TRBV30 to TRBJ2-1; 9 nucleotides match TRBD2. The source material was whole blood. This receptor was identified in an adult who was a healthcare worker with PCR-confirmed SARS-CoV-2 infection or an uninfected control (not recorded which). The CDR3 region has the DNA TGTGCCTGTTCTCGCGGGACTAGCCCCTACAATGAGCAGTTCTTC. It encodes CACSRGTSPYNEQFF. Full variable domain (remainder filled in from reference TRBV30 and TRBJ2-1): SQTIHQWPATLVQPVGSPLSLECTVEGTSNPNLYWYRQAAGRGLQLLFYSVGIGQISSEVPQNLSASRPQDRQFILSSKKLLLSDSGFYLCACSRGTSPYNEQFFGPGTRLTVL.